This T cell receptor (beta chain) was documented in a study of T cells in Graves' hyperthyroidism and ophthalmopathy. The study, taken as a whole, reports: Most clonotypes expanded in the thyroid (above 0.001) were also present in blood.

This clonotype was counted between two and nine times. Antigen unknown. The study left out patients who had uncontrolled infection, other autoimmune disease, pregnancy or lactation. The CDR3 has 14 residues. The ends were cut back, 2 bases at V and 4 bases at J, with 14 bases in the middle. CDR1 and CDR2 (germline): GTSNPN, SVGIG (reference sequence). Researchers took RNA transcripts and amplified the TCR beta CDR3 regions from them. HTBI primers were the set used in a first-round RT-PCR of the TCR CDR3. TCRdb redid the calling of the multiplex PCR reads with MiXCR, one entry per CDR3 protein. In the table there are about 200,000 distinct CDR3 sequences, around 20% of which are singletons.

This TCR derives from a man in his forties with Graves' hyperthyroidism. Sequenced: blood. V is TRBV30 and J is TRBJ2-5, with D maybe TRBD1 (6 bases). The CDR3: CAWSLTGLGETQYF. The CDR3 nucleotides read TGTGCCTGGAGTTTGACAGGTTTGGGAGAGACCCAGTACTTC.